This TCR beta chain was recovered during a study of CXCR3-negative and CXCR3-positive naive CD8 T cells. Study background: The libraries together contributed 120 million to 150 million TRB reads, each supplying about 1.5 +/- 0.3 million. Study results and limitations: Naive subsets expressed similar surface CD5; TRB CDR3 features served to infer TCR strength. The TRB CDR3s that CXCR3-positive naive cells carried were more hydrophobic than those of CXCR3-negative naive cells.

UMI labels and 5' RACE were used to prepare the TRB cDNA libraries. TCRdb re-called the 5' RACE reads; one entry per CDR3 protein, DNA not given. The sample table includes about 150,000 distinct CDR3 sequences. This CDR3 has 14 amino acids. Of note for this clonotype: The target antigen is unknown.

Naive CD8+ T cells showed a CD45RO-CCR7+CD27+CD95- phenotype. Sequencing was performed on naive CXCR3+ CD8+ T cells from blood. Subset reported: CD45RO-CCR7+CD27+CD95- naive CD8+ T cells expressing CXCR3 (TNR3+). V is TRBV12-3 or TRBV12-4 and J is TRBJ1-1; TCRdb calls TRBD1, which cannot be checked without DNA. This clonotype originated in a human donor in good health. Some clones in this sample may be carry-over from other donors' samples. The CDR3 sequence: CASSLDRGPREAFF.